There are many counts of the clone carrying this TCR beta chain. Individual cDNA molecules received unique molecular identifiers. TCRdb processed the 5' RACE reads anew with MiXCR; each CDR3 protein has one entry. This table holds tens of thousands of distinct CDR3 sequences, 5% to 7% found once. The data were obtained in a study of early T cells in non-severe SARS-CoV-2 infection. The CDR3 totals 14 residues. Per germline, CDR1 SQVTM and CDR2 ANQGSEA. V lost 7 bases and J 5 bases, leaving 20 bases between the germline ends. The genes are TRBV29-1 and TRBJ1-2, with D unclear. Sequencing used whole blood. The TCR originated in an adult who was a healthcare worker with PCR-confirmed SARS-CoV-2 infection or an uninfected control (not recorded which). CDR3 in amino acids: CSAQDPFGRYGYTF. The CDR3 nucleotides read TGCAGCGCCCAGGACCCTTTTGGCCGTTATGGCTACACCTTC.